Here is one T cell receptor beta chain with its context. Its antigen is as yet unknown. The data were taken from a study of cytomegalovirus exposure and HLA in healthy donors. V lost 4 bases and J lost 4, with 18 bases in between. Germline V gene lookup returns CDR1 SGHKS and CDR2 YYEKEE (reference sequence). The CDR3 covers 16 residues. PCR primers comprised 60 Vbeta and 13 Jbeta primers. Profiled with immunoSEQ multiplex PCR; TCRdb holds only in-frame clones, not every one. This table holds about 95,000 clones, about four fifths found once. Findings of the study overall: Later on, an analysis found that several of the most significant clusters appeared to be linked to common viral pathogens, which included parvovirus B19. Later analysis found that TCR beta chains associated with HLA were more clonally expanded than other, equally common chains.

The chain has TRBV5-5 and TRBJ1-3; D ambiguous. This clonotype was sampled from a man aged 25-45 years in good health and CMV-seropositive. The sequenced sample was PBMCs. The CDR3 loop reads CASSMWTLRLGNTIYF. CDR3 DNA sequence: TGTGCCAGCAGCATGTGGACTCTGCGTCTGGGAAACACCATATATTTT.